One sample yielded the 20 T cell receptor beta chains listed below, sequenced in a study of T cells in Graves' hyperthyroidism and ophthalmopathy. TCR beta CDR3 sequences were amplified from RNA transcripts. The HTBI primer set was used in a first-round RT-PCR of the TCR CDR3. In TCRdb, the multiplex PCR reads were re-called with MiXCR into one record per CDR3 protein. The data hold over 250,000 distinct CDR3 sequences, with 25% observed a single time. Sequencing used blood. These TCRs come from a man aged 35-49 years with Graves' hyperthyroidism that later progressed to Graves' ophthalmopathy.

In this sample, this clonotype turned up many times. The V call is TRBV10-1, the J call TRBJ1-1; D unclear. CDR3 length equals 13 residues. Germline-derived CDR1 and CDR2 are WNHNN and SYGVQD (reference sequence). V was trimmed by 5 bases and J by 0 bases, leaving 7 bases between them. The chain's CDR3 is CASSSGLNTEAFF. CDR3 DNA: TGCGCCAGCAGTTCGGGCCTGAACACTGAAGCTTTCTTT.

This clonotype appeared many times. The chain couples TRBV20-1 to TRBJ2-7; D is perhaps TRBD1 (7 bases). Trimming took 6 bases from V and 0 from J, leaving 18 bases between them. The germline V gene encodes CDR1 DFQATT and CDR2 SNEGSKA (reference sequence). This CDR3 region has 15 residues. The CDR3 bases are TGCAGTGCGCCAAAGGCGGGACAGTACTCCTACGAGCAGTACTTC. Translation: CSAPKAGQYSYEQYF.

This clonotype was recorded many times. The chain recombines TRBV12-5 with TRBJ1-5; D uncertain. The CDR3 runs to 13 residues. Trimming stripped 9 bases from V and 2 bases from J, with 11 bases between. Germline values: CDR1 LGHNT, CDR2 FRNRAP. The DNA of the CDR3 is TGTGCTAGCTCCCCCCCGGGCAATCAGCCCCAGCATTTT. Translating it yields CASSPPGNQPQHF.

The table lists this clonotype with many counts. The chain carries TRBV12-3 or TRBV12-4 and TRBJ2-5, with TRBD1 matching over 11 bases. CDR3 length: 11 amino acids. Losses at the gene ends were 5 bases for V and 14 bases for J; bases not matched to a gene: 4. As DNA, the CDR3 is TGTGCCAGCAGTCTAGGACAGGGGGCCTACTTC. It codes for CASSLGQGAYF.

This clonotype has ten or more counts. This chain links TRBV11-2 with TRBJ2-2; 11 nucleotides match TRBD1. V lost 5 bases and J lost 7; bases outside the gene matches: 6. Germline V gene lookup returns CDR1 SGHAT and CDR2 FQNNGV. CDR3 length: 15 residues. CDR3 DNA sequence: TGTGCCAGCAGCCCCAGGACAGGGGGCAGCGGGGAGCTGTTTTTT. Protein: CASSPRTGGSGELFF.

This clonotype has more than one count but fewer than ten. The J gene is TRBJ2-5, the V gene TRBV20-1; D is undetermined. The CDR3 has 10 amino acids. V was trimmed by 4 bases and J by 5 bases, leaving 5 bases between them. Per germline, CDR1 DFQATT and CDR2 SNEGSKA (reference sequence). The CDR3 DNA reads TGCAGTGCTATCCATGAGACCCAGTACTTC. It codes for CSAIHETQYF.

Here the CDR3 reads CASSFRQGPGQPQHF. CDR3 DNA sequence: TGTGCCAGCAGTTTTAGACAGGGGCCGGGACAGCCCCAGCATTTT. The chain recombines TRBV28 with TRBJ1-5, with TRBD1 matching over 8 bases. In germline, CDR1 is MDHEN, CDR2 SYDVKM. The CDR3 spans 15 residues. J gave up 7 bases and V 3 bases, and 8 bases lay outside the gene matches.

This clonotype occurred many times. V and J are TRBV7-7 and TRBJ2-5; 7 bases line up with TRBD1. The length of the CDR3 is 14 residues. Germline V gene lookup returns CDR1 SSHAT and CDR2 FNYEAQ (reference sequence). CDR3: CATDRVGIRETQYF. DNA of the CDR3: TGTGCAACTGACAGGGTCGGAATTCGAGAGACCCAGTACTTC.

This clonotype was recorded at least ten times. V gene TRBV14 combines with J gene TRBJ2-4; D is perhaps TRBD1 (6 bases). Trimming pared 0 bases from V and 3 bases from J, leaving 12 bases between. From germline, CDR1 is SGHDN and CDR2 FVKESK. The CDR3 has 16 residues. CDR3 sequence (DNA): TGTGCCAGCAGCCAAGATGTCGGACAGCTCAAAAACATTCAGTACTTC. It codes for CASSQDVGQLKNIQYF. Combining the CDR3 with reference TRBV14 and TRBJ2-4 gives the whole variable domain EAGVTQFPSHSVIEKGQTVTLRCDPISGHDNLYWYRRVMGKEIKFLLHFVKESKQDESGMPNNRFLAERTGGTYSTLKVQPAELEDSGVYFCASSQDVGQLKNIQYFGAGTRLSVL.

This clonotype was observed a few times. CDR3 DNA: TGTGCCAGCAGTTACCGGGCGTCCGTGAGGAGTGAAGCTTTCTTT. It yields the protein CASSYRASVRSEAFF. The chain links TRBV6-5 to TRBJ1-1, with D uncertain. V lost 2 bases and J lost 7, with 17 bases in between. Germline CDR1 MNHEY, CDR2 SVGAGI. The CDR3 is 15 residues long.

This clonotype showed up many times. The V call is TRBV3-1, the J call TRBJ2-7; 8 nucleotides match TRBD1. The CDR3 consists of 13 residues. The ends lost 5 bases at V and 4 bases at J; junction bases unmatched: 4. Germline CDR1 LGHDT, CDR2 YNNKEL (reference sequence). CDR3 sequence: CASSRQGQYEQYF. The CDR3 nucleotides read TGTGCCAGCAGCAGACAGGGGCAATACGAGCAGTACTTC.

In this sample, this clonotype turned up many times. This chain's CDR3 is CSAIRDRFFYEQYF. In DNA, the CDR3 is TGCAGTGCTATTAGGGACAGGTTTTTCTACGAGCAGTACTTC. The chain links TRBV20-1 to TRBJ2-7, with 8 positions matching TRBD1. The germline CDR1 and CDR2 sequences are DFQATT and SNEGSKA (reference sequence). The CDR3 consists of 14 residues. V was pared by 4 bases and J by 3 bases, with 8 bases of the junction left unmatched.

This clonotype was seen ten or more times. The rearrangement joins TRBV7-2 to TRBJ1-5; possibly TRBD1 for D (5 bases). The CDR3 spans 15 residues. V was pared by 3 bases and J by 4 bases, with 13 bases between. Per germline, CDR1 SGHTA and CDR2 FQGNSA. The CDR3 coding sequence is TGTGCCAGCAGCTTTCTCAGGGCCTTTAATCAGCCCCAGCATTTT. It specifies CASSFLRAFNQPQHF.

The genes are TRBV18 and TRBJ1-3; TRBD1 matches 8 bases. The CDR3 totals 18 residues. Germline V gene data show CDR1 as KGHSH and CDR2 as LQKENI. Trimming took 2 bases from V and 0 from J; bases not matched to a gene: 9. The CDR3 sequence: CASSPMRGQGRSGNTIYF. CDR3 DNA: TGTGCCAGCTCACCAATGCGTGGACAGGGACGCTCTGGAAACACCATATATTTT.

This clonotype was recorded at least ten times. This chain uses TRBV3-1 with TRBJ1-1; the match to TRBD1 covers 7 bases. Germline CDR1 and CDR2: LGHDT and YNNKEL (reference sequence). This CDR3 region has 15 residues. The V and J ends lost 6 bases and 6 bases, in that order; junction bases with no gene match: 13. CDR3 amino acids: CASSLLGTEGAEAFF. In DNA, the CDR3 is TGTGCCAGCAGTCTACTTGGGACAGAGGGTGCTGAAGCTTTCTTT.

This clonotype has a count of ten or more. The chain links TRBV2 to TRBJ2-6, with D possibly TRBD1 on 6 matching bases. Germline CDR1 is SNHLY and CDR2 is FYNNEI. Trimming left V 5 bases short and J 2 bases short, with 13 bases between. CDR3 length: 16 amino acids. The CDR3 DNA follows: TGTGCCAGCAGTCTGACAGGAACTACTGGGGCCAACGTCCTGACTTTC. Translating it yields CASSLTGTTGANVLTF.

This clonotype was counted once. The conserved final phenylalanine or tryptophan is absent from the CDR3, which likely points to a read error. The chain uses TRBV11-2 and TRBJ2-7, with 7 bases matching TRBD1. The CDR3 sequence is 15 residues long. Unmatched junction bases numbered 12, after V lost 4 bases and J lost 6 bases. CDR1 SGHAT and CDR2 FQNNGV come from the germline V gene. CDR3 protein: CASSSDPGQTAEQYL. The CDR3 nucleotides are TGTGCCAGCAGCTCCGATCCGGGACAGACGGCCGAGCAGTACCTC.

This clonotype has a count of ten or more. The gene calls are TRBV12-3 or TRBV12-4 and TRBJ2-7; D gene uncertain. There are 13 residues in the CDR3. V lost 1 base, J lost 3 bases, and 7 bases lay in between. The CDR3, as DNA: TGTGCCAGCAGTTTAGTAAACGTCTACGAGCAGTACTTC. Translation gives CASSLVNVYEQYF.

This clonotype has a count of ten or more. V usage is TRBV6-1 and J usage is TRBJ1-1; D may be TRBD1 (6 bases). This CDR3 has 13 residues. The germline gives CDR1 MNHNS, CDR2 SASEGT. V gave up 6 bases and J gave up 4 bases, with 12 bases separating them. The DNA of the CDR3 is TGTGCCAGCAGCAGCGACAGGATCACTGAAGCTTTCTTT. Translated: CASSSDRITEAFF.

This chain connects TRBV11-1 to TRBJ1-1, with D possibly matching TRBD1 (5 bases). Per the germline V gene, CDR1 is SGHAT and CDR2 is FQDESV (reference sequence). V lost 4 bases and J lost 3, with 18 bases in between. The CDR3 length is 16 residues. DNA of the CDR3: TGTGCCAGCAGCTCAACCCGGGGCGCCCCAGACACTGAAGCTTTCTTT. This encodes CASSSTRGAPDTEAFF. The full variable domain, completed using reference TRBV11-1 and TRBJ1-1, is EAEVAQSPRYKITEKSQAVAFWCDPISGHATLYWYRQILGQGPELLVQFQDESVVDDSQLPKDRFSAERLKGVDSTLKIQPAELGDSAMYLCASSSTRGAPDTEAFFGQGTRLTVV.